One and the same sample provided the 18 T cell receptor beta chains below, sequenced in a study of beta chain features in type 1 diabetes. Overall study findings and caveats: Type 1 diabetes patients had TCRB CDR3s that were shorter (moderately but significantly so) in all four CD4+ subsets.

For these receptors, no antigen is known. Sequencing targeted expressed TCRB transcripts, as all isolated RNA had been reverse transcribed. Generated by immunoSEQ multiplex PCR, the TCRdb table keeps only in-frame clones and is missing some. The repertoire holds about 160,000 clones, with 8% to 8.5% as singletons. Sample: central memory CD4+ T cells from blood. These receptor sequences come from a young woman with type 1 diabetes.

This clone was counted a few times. The V and J genes are TRBV30 and TRBJ2-5; no firm D call. V shed 4 bases and J shed 1 base, with 13 bases lying between them. The CDR3 extends over 14 amino acids. Per germline, CDR1 GTSNPN and CDR2 SVGIG (reference sequence). Here the CDR3 reads CAWTPAGLQETQYF. The CDR3 DNA is TGTGCCTGGACCCCTGCAGGCCTCCAAGAGACCCAGTACTTC.

This clone was observed a handful of times. The chain employs TRBV7-9 and TRBJ1-6, with D tentatively TRBD1 (5 bases). Germline CDR1 and CDR2: SEHNR and FQNEAQ (reference sequence). The V gene lost 6 bases and the J gene lost 8 bases, with 14 bases spanning the gap. The CDR3 is 14 residues long. CDR3 DNA: TGTGCCAGCAGTCCGGGACTGAACTATTCACCCCTCCACTTT. This sequence encodes CASSPGLNYSPLHF.

The V gene is TRBV7-8, the J gene TRBJ2-1, with 9 bases aligning to TRBD2. This CDR3 has 14 amino acids. The germline CDR1 and CDR2 sequences are SGHVS and FQNEAQ. Trimming cost V 1 base and J 10 bases; bases outside gene matches: 5. The DNA for the CDR3 is TGTGCCAGCAGCTTAGGTCTAGCGGGAAACGAGCAGTTCTTC. It yields the protein CASSLGLAGNEQFF.

V is TRBV4-3 and J is TRBJ2-2; 9 nucleotides match TRBD2. CDR1 is LGHNA, CDR2 YSLEER, per germline. The CDR3 contains 16 residues. After removal of 2 bases from V and 4 bases from J, the junction contained 5 bases not matched to a gene. CDR3: CASSQPAGGSTGELFF. The CDR3 DNA sequence: TGCGCCAGCAGCCAACCAGCGGGGGGATCCACCGGGGAGCTGTTTTTT.

The chain has TRBV4-2 and TRBJ2-7, with 8 bases identical to TRBD2. This CDR3 is 14 amino acids long. Germline V CDR1 and CDR2: LGHNA, YNFKEQ. V lost 1 base, J lost 3 bases, and 2 bases stayed unmatched. The DNA of the CDR3 is TGTGCCAGCAGCCAAGGGCGGGGGGACTACGAGCAGTACTTC. Translation gives CASSQGRGDYEQYF.

This clone was counted only a few times. The J gene is TRBJ2-5, the V gene TRBV14; 7 positions agree with TRBD2. V shed 2 bases, J shed 1 base, and the junction held 1 base outside the gene matches. The CDR3 length is 14 residues. Looked up from germline, CDR1 is SGHDN and CDR2 is FVKESK. The CDR3 loop reads CASSQWEGQETQYF. The CDR3 DNA reads TGTGCCAGCAGCCAATGGGAGGGCCAAGAGACCCAGTACTTC.

The rearrangement links TRBV25-1 to TRBJ2-1; tentatively, D is TRBD1 (7 bases). CDR3 length: 14 amino acids. Trimming cost V 7 bases and J 8 bases, with 18 bases left between them. CDR1 and CDR2 from the germline V gene are MGHDK and SYGVNS. DNA for the CDR3: TGTGCCAGCAAGGGGGCGGGAACGGAATATGAGCAGTTCTTC. Translation gives CASKGAGTEYEQFF. Complete variable domain (other parts from reference TRBV25-1 and TRBJ2-1): EADIYQTPRYLVIGTGKKITLECSQTMGHDKMYWYQQDPGMELHLIHYSYGVNSTEKGDLSSESTVSRIRTEHFPLTLESARPSHTSQYLCASKGAGTEYEQFFGPGTRLTVL.

J is TRBJ2-7 and V is TRBV27; a weak D match, TRBD1 (6 bases). Germline lookup yields CDR1 MNHEY and CDR2 SMNVEV (reference sequence). The CDR3 has 14 residues. The V end lost 11 bases, the J end lost 3 bases, and 20 bases lay between the germline ends. In DNA form, the CDR3 reads TGTGCCGGACCCAGTCGACAGGTCGACTACGAGCAGTACTTC. It encodes CAGPSRQVDYEQYF.

This clone showed up just a few times. The rearrangement joins TRBV28 to TRBJ2-2; possibly TRBD1 for D (6 bases). This CDR3 spans 15 amino acids. Trimming removed 5 bases at V and 4 bases at J, with 14 bases between. CDR1 and CDR2 from the germline V gene are MDHEN and SYDVKM. CDR3: CASSERRGGTGELFF. DNA of the CDR3: TGTGCCAGCAGTGAACGCAGGGGCGGCACCGGGGAGCTGTTTTTT. Looking up the rest from reference TRBV28 and TRBJ2-2 gives the full variable domain: DVKVTQSSRYLVKRTGEKVFLECVQDMDHENMFWYRQDPGLGLRLIYFSYDVKMKEKGDIPEGYSVSREKKERFSLILESASTNQTSMYLCASSERRGGTGELFFGEGSRLTVL.

This clone has only a few counts. The chain joins TRBV5-1 to TRBJ2-5, with D perhaps TRBD2 (6 bases). The V gene's germline CDR1 is SGHRS and CDR2 YFSETQ. The germline V and J ends were trimmed by 4 bases and 4 bases, with 14 bases remaining between them. The CDR3 has 14 residues. The CDR3, as DNA: TGCGCCAGCAGCCTGGGGCGAGCGGGAGAGACCCAGTACTTC. It specifies CASSLGRAGETQYF.

The chain combines TRBV15 with TRBJ1-5; TRBD1 is a possible D gene (5 bases). The ends were cut back, 0 bases at V and 5 bases at J, with 11 bases in the middle. The CDR3 covers 15 residues. The V gene's germline CDR1 is LNHNV and CDR2 YYDKDF (reference sequence). CDR3 nucleotides: TGTGCCACCAGCAGAGAGGGTCAGGGCCATCAGCCCCAGCATTTT. It translates to CATSREGQGHQPQHF.

The chain links TRBV7-2 to TRBJ2-5, with 7 positions matching TRBD1. Germline V gene sequence: CDR1 SGHTA, CDR2 FQGNSA. This CDR3 has 15 amino acids. Trimming at V came to 5 bases and at J to 4 bases, leaving 10 bases not matched to a gene. Here the CDR3 DNA reads TGTGCCAGCAGCCTAAAGACGGGACAGCGAGAGACCCAGTACTTC. Protein product: CASSLKTGQRETQYF.

This clone has only a few counts. The genes are TRBV28 and TRBJ1-1; D is undetermined. The V gene's germline CDR1 is MDHEN and CDR2 SYDVKM. The length of the CDR3 is 16 residues. Trimming removed 2 bases at V and 0 bases at J, with 13 bases between. Written as DNA, the CDR3 is TGTGCCAGCAGTTTAGGAGGGAGTAGGGTGAACACTGAAGCTTTCTTT. Its protein product is CASSLGGSRVNTEAFF. The full variable domain, with the rest looked up from reference TRBV28 and TRBJ1-1, is DVKVTQSSRYLVKRTGEKVFLECVQDMDHENMFWYRQDPGLGLRLIYFSYDVKMKEKGDIPEGYSVSREKKERFSLILESASTNQTSMYLCASSLGGSRVNTEAFFGQGTRLTVV.

The chain uses TRBV4-2 and TRBJ1-2, with 10 bases identical to TRBD1. Germline CDR1 and CDR2: LGHNA and YNFKEQ. This CDR3 is built from 15 residues. Trimming at V came to 1 base and at J to 3 bases, leaving 2 bases not matched to a gene. CDR3: CASSQGGTGDYGYTF. CDR3 bases: TGTGCCAGCAGCCAAGGAGGGACAGGGGACTATGGCTACACCTTC.

J is TRBJ2-3 and V is TRBV11-2; 12 nucleotides line up with TRBD2. Germline V lookup: CDR1 SGHAT, CDR2 FQNNGV. This CDR3 contains 19 residues. Germline trimming cut 4 bases from V and 2 bases from J; bases unmatched to any gene: 13. The CDR3 reads CASSSPTMTSGRTTDTQYF. CDR3 nucleotides: TGTGCCAGCAGCTCACCGACTATGACTAGCGGGAGAACCACAGATACGCAGTATTTT.

The CDR3 region is CASSSRTGSTDTQYF. The DNA for the CDR3 is TGTGCCAGCAGCTCCCGGACAGGGAGCACAGATACGCAGTATTTT. The V call is TRBV7-9, the J call TRBJ2-3; 8 nucleotides line up with TRBD1. The CDR3 consists of 15 residues. Unmatched junction bases numbered 3, after V lost 4 bases and J lost 0 bases. The germline V gene has CDR1 SEHNR and CDR2 FQNEAQ (reference sequence).

The CDR3 region is CASIKTGGETQYF. The CDR3 DNA is TGTGCCAGCATCAAGACAGGGGGAGAGACCCAGTACTTC. V usage is TRBV2 and J usage is TRBJ2-5; TRBD1 matches at 9 bases. Per the germline V gene, CDR1 is SNHLY and CDR2 is FYNNEI. The CDR3 is made up of 13 amino acids. V shed 7 bases, J shed 4 bases, and the junction held 4 bases outside the gene matches.

In its sample, this clone was seen a few times. The chain carries TRBV10-1 and TRBJ1-2; D is undetermined. Per germline, CDR1 WNHNN and CDR2 SYGVQD (reference sequence). V was shortened by 2 bases and J by 2 bases, with 6 bases between the two germline ends. The CDR3 spans 13 residues. CDR3 protein: CASSERENYGYTF. DNA of the CDR3: TGCGCCAGCAGTGAGCGGGAAAACTATGGCTACACCTTC.